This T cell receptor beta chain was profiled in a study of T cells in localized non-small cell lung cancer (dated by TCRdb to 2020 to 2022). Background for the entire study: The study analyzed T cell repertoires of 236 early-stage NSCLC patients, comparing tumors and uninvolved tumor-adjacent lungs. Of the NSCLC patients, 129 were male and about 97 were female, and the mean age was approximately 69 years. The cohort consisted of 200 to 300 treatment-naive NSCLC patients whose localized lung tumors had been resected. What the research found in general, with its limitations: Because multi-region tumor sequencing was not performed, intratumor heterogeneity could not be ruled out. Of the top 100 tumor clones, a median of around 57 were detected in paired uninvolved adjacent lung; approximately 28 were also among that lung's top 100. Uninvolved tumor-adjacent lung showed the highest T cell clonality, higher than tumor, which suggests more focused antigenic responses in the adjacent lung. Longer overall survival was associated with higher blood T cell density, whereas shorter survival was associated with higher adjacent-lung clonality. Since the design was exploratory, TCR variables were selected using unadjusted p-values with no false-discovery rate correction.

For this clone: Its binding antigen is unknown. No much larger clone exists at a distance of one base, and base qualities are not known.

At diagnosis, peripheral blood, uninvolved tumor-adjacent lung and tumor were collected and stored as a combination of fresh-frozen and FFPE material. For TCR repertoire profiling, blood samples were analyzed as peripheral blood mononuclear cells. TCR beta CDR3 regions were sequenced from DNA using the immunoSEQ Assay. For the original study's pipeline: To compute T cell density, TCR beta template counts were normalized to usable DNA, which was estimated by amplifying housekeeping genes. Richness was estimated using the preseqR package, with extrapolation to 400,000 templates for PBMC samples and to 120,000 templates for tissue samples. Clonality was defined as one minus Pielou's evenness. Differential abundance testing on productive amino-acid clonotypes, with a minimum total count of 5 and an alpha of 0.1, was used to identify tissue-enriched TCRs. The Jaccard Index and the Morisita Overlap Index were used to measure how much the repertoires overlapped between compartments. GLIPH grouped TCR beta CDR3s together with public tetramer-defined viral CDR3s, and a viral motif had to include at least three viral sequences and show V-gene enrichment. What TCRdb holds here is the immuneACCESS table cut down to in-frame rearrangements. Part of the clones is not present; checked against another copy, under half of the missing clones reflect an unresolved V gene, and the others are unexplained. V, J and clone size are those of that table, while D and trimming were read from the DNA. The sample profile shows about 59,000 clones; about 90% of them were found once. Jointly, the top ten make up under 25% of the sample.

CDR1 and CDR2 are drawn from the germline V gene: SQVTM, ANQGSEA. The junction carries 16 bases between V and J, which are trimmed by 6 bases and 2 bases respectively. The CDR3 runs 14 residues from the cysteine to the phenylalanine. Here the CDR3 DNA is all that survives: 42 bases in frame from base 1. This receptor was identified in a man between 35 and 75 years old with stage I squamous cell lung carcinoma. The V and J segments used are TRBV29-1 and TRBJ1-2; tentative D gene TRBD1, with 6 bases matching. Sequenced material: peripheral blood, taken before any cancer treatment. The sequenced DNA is TGCAGCGTGACACCAGGGGTAGGGAACTATGGCTACACCTTC. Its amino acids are CSVTPGVGNYGYTF. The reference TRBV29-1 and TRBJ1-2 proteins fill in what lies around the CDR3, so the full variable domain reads SAVISQKPSRDICQRGTSLTIQCQVDSQVTMMFWYRQQPGQSLTLIATANQGSEATYESGFVIDKFPISRPNLTFSTLTVSNMSPEDSSIYLCSVTPGVGNYGYTFGSGTRLTVV.